The rows below give T cell receptor beta chains drawn from one sample of a study of blood T cell repertoires in COVID-19. Sequenced by immunoSEQ multiplex PCR; TCRdb stores in-frame clones only, minus some. The repertoire holds fewer than 250,000 clones, with about 90% as singletons. The sequencing sample was made of peripheral blood. The receptors stem from an older woman with acute or convalescent COVID-19. Both conserved end residues are part of each CDR3. A D gene is named only where the DNA matches it firmly. Clone size, where shown, is once, few, many, or a class for clones that have expanded.

size	V	J	D	DNA	CDR3
NA	TRBV5-5	TRBJ2-7	TRBD1	TGTGCCAGCAGCTTGGGGACAGGCATATCCTACGAGCAGTACTTC	CASSLGTGISYEQYF
NA	TRBV7-9	TRBJ1-4	TRBD1	TGTGCCAGCAGTAGGACAGGGGGCGCAACTAATGAAAAACTGTTTTTT	CASSRTGGATNEKLFF
NA	TRBV24-1	TRBJ2-3	TRBD2	TGTGCCACCAGTGACCCGGGACTACACATGTATTTT	CATSDPGLHMYF
NA	TRBV16	TRBJ2-5	NA	TGTGCCAGCAGCCAATCCCCAGGGGGAGGCCAAGAGACCCAGTACTTC	CASSQSPGGGQETQYF
NA	TRBV3-1/TRBV3-2	TRBJ2-1	TRBD1	TGTGCCAGCAGGGAAAGGGGACAGGGGAGCCACAATGAGCAGTTCTTC	CASRERGQGSHNEQFF
NA	TRBV29-1	TRBJ1-5	NA	TGCAGCGTTGGAGAGGGCCTAGGGGAACATTTT	CSVGEGLGEHF
once	TRBV24-1	TRBJ1-5	NA	TGTGCCACCAGTGCGGGTAGCAATCAGCCCCAGCATTTT	CATSAGSNQPQHF
NA	TRBV28	TRBJ2-5	TRBD2	TGTGCCAGCAGTTCCCTCGACCTAGCGGCCCCTCCCCGCGACTTC	CASSSLDLAAPPRDF
NA	TRBV11-2	TRBJ2-7	TRBD1	TGTGCCAGCAGCTTCGAACCAAACAGGGGGTTCGAGCAGTACTTC	CASSFEPNRGFEQYF
NA	TRBV7-9	TRBJ1-2	NA	TGTGCCAGCAGCCGGACGGGAAACTATGGCTACACCTTC	CASSRTGNYGYTF
once	TRBV7-2	TRBJ2-2	TRBD2	TGTGCCAGCAGCTCTCTAGCGGGAGGTGGCACCGGGGAGCTGTTTTTT	CASSSLAGGGTGELFF
NA	TRBV4-3	TRBJ1-6	TRBD1	TGCGCCAGCAGCCAAAGCGACAGGGTACGCTCACCCCTCCACTTT	CASSQSDRVRSPLHF
NA	TRBV5-1	TRBJ1-4	NA	TGCGCCAGCAGCATCTCAGGTGAAAAACTGTTTTTT	CASSISGEKLFF
NA	TRBV7-8	TRBJ2-7	NA	TGTGCCAGCAGCTTAGGTCCGCCAGGGCCCTCCTACGAGCAGTACTTC	CASSLGPPGPSYEQYF
NA	TRBV7-2	TRBJ2-1	TRBD1	TGTGCCAGCAGCTCCCGGGACAGAGCCTACAATGAGCAGTTCTTC	CASSSRDRAYNEQFF
few	TRBV7-9	TRBJ2-3	TRBD2	TGTGCCAGCAGCTCACCCAAGAAACTAGCGGACCACACAGATACGCAGTATTTT	CASSSPKKLADHTDTQYF
NA	TRBV29-1	TRBJ2-7	TRBD2	TGCAGCGTTGATCCCGGCGGGAGAAGACACGAGCAGTACTTC	CSVDPGGRRHEQYF
NA	TRBV28	TRBJ1-1	TRBD1	TGTGCCAGCAGCAGTCACAGGGGGAATCCTGAAGCTTTCTTT	CASSSHRGNPEAFF
NA	TRBV27	TRBJ2-7	NA	TGTGCCAGCAGCCCAGGGTACTTC	CASSPGYF
NA	TRBV27	TRBJ2-1	TRBD2	TGTGCCAGCAGTCCGACCGGACTAGCGGGGAGCTCCTACAATGAGCAGTTCTTC	CASSPTGLAGSSYNEQFF
NA	TRBV5-1	TRBJ2-1	TRBD2	TGCGCCAGCAGCCCCGGACTAGTGATCAATGAGCAGTTCTTC	CASSPGLVINEQFF
NA	TRBV30	TRBJ1-5	NA	TGTGCCTGGAGTCCTTATAGCAATCAGCCCCAGCATTTT	CAWSPYSNQPQHF
NA	TRBV30	TRBJ1-4	NA	TGTGCCTGGAGGATCAGGTCAACTAATGAAAAACTGTTTTTT	CAWRIRSTNEKLFF
NA	TRBV7-9	TRBJ2-3	TRBD2	TGTGCCAGCAGCATTAGCGGGAGGGCCAGAGATACGCAGTATTTT	CASSISGRARDTQYF
NA	TRBV6-5	TRBJ1-6	NA	TGTGCCAGCAGTTACGAGGGTTATTCACCCCTCCACTTT	CASSYEGYSPLHF
NA	TRBV25-1	TRBJ2-1	TRBD2	TGTGCCAGCATTCCCTCTAGCGGAGTCAGTAATGAGCAGTTCTTC	CASIPSSGVSNEQFF
NA	TRBV6-5	TRBJ1-2	TRBD1	TGTGCCAGCAGTCGGGACAGCTATGGCTACACCTTC	CASSRDSYGYTF
NA	TRBV28	TRBJ2-7	NA	TGTGCCAGCAGTTTAGGCCTGACAGGCGCACTTTCCTACGAGCAGTACTTC	CASSLGLTGALSYEQYF
once	TRBV11-2	TRBJ2-1	TRBD2	TGTGCCAGCAGCTTATTGCGGGGGAGCTACAATGAGCAGTTCTTC	CASSLLRGSYNEQFF
NA	TRBV28	TRBJ2-5	TRBD1	TGTGCCAGCAGCCCATCGGGACAGGGTGGTGAGACCCAGTACTTC	CASSPSGQGGETQYF
NA	TRBV5-1	TRBJ1-3	NA	TGCGCCAGCAGCCTACAAACTGGGCAGGGGAACACCATATATTTT	CASSLQTGQGNTIYF
NA	TRBV11-3	TRBJ2-7	NA	TGTGCCAGCAGCTTATACGGGACATCCTACGAGCAGTACTTC	CASSLYGTSYEQYF
NA	TRBV6-5	TRBJ2-7	NA	TGTGCCAGCAGTTACTCGAGCATCTCAGGGCACCAGCAGTACTTC	CASSYSSISGHQQYF
NA	TRBV6-5	TRBJ2-5	NA	TGTGCCAGCAGTTCCAGGACTATAGTCCAAGAGACCCAGTACTTC	CASSSRTIVQETQYF
NA	TRBV11-3	TRBJ2-5	NA	TGTGCCAGCAGCTTAAGGTCAGGGGATGAAGAGACCCAGTACTTC	CASSLRSGDEETQYF
NA	TRBV18	TRBJ1-3	NA	TGTGCCAGCTCACCAAACCCGATACCCGGAGGGGGAAACACCATATATTTT	CASSPNPIPGGGNTIYF
NA	TRBV18	TRBJ2-3	TRBD2	TGTGCCAGCTCACCACCGGGACTAGCGGGAGCGGTAGATACGCAGTATTTT	CASSPPGLAGAVDTQYF
NA	TRBV7-2	TRBJ2-7	TRBD1	TGTGCCAGCAGCTTACCAAAGACAGGGGGCCACGAGCAGTACTTC	CASSLPKTGGHEQYF
NA	TRBV3-1/TRBV3-2	TRBJ2-4	NA	TGTGCCAGCAGCCAAGACCCCCCTGGAGGTGCCAAAAACATTCAGTACTTC	CASSQDPPGGAKNIQYF
NA	TRBV6-5	TRBJ2-1	TRBD1	TGTGCCAGCATCGGGACAGGGAGGTTGGATGAGCAGTTCTTC	CASIGTGRLDEQFF
NA	TRBV5-1	TRBJ2-1	TRBD2	TGCGCCAGCAGCTTTATTCCGGGACTAGCGGACAATGAGCAGTTCTTC	CASSFIPGLADNEQFF
NA	TRBV19	TRBJ2-7	NA	TGTGCCAGTAGTATGGCCAGGGGACTATACGAGCAGTACTTC	CASSMARGLYEQYF
NA	TRBV3-1/TRBV3-2	TRBJ2-3	NA	TGTGCCAGCAGCCAAGGGGGAGCTAGCACAGATACGCAGTATTTT	CASSQGGASTDTQYF
NA	TRBV12-3/TRBV12-4	TRBJ1-4	TRBD1	TGTGCCAGCATCCGCGACAGGGGTGAAAAACTGTTTTTT	CASIRDRGEKLFF
once	TRBV10-1	TRBJ1-2	NA	TGCGCCAGCAGTGAGGGGAGCTATGGCTACACCTTC	CASSEGSYGYTF
NA	TRBV7-2	TRBJ2-5	NA	TGTGCCAGCAGCTTAGAATGGGAGGAGACCCAGTACTTC	CASSLEWEETQYF